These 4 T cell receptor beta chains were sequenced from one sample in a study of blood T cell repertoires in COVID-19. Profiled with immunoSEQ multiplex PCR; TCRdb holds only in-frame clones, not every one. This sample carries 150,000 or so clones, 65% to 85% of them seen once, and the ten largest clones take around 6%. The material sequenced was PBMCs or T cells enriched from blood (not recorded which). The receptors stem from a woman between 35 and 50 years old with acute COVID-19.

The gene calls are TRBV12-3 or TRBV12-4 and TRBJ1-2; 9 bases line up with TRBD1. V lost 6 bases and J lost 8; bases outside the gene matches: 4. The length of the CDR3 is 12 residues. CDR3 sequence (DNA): TGTGCCAGCAGCGGGACAGGGAGAGGCTACACCTTC. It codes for CASSGTGRGYTF.

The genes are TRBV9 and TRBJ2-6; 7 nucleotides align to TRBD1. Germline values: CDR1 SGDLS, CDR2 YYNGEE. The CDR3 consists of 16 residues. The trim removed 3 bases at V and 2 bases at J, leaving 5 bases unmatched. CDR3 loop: CASSARQGPGANVLTF. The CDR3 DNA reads TGTGCCAGCAGCGCGCGACAGGGTCCTGGGGCCAACGTCCTGACTTTC.

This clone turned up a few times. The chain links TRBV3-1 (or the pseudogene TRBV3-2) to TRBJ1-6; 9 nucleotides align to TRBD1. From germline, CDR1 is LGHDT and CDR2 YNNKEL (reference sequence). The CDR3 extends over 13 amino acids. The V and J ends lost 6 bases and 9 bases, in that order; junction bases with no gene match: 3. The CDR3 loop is CASRIQGASPLHF. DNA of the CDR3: TGTGCCAGCAGGATACAGGGGGCTTCACCCCTCCACTTT.

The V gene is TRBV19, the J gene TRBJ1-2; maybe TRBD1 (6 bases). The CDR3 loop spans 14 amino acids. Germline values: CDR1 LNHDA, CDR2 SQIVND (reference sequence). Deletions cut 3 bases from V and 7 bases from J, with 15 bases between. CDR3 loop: CASSIWAGESGYTF. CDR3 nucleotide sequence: TGTGCCAGTAGTATCTGGGCAGGGGAGAGTGGCTACACCTTC.